The 3 T cell receptor beta chains presented below share a single source sample, sequenced in a study of shared clonotypes between healthy human individuals. Clones were read by immunoSEQ multiplex PCR, and TCRdb kept only the in-frame ones, dropping some. The table lists approximately 2,000,000 clones, around 92% of them singletons, with around 0.35% in the top ten. The sample taken for sequencing was naive CD4+ T cells from PBMCs. The subset: CD45RA+ positively selected. The receptors were sampled from a man between 18 and 35 years old in good health. Some clones in this sample may be carry-over from other donors' samples.

The CDR3 coding sequence is TGTGCCAGCAGTTCTATACAGGGGTTGGATGGCTACACCTTC. Protein product: CASSSIQGLDGYTF. The J gene is TRBJ1-2, the V gene TRBV28, with 7 bases aligning to TRBD1. CDR3 length: 14 residues. Unmatched junction bases numbered 8, after V lost 4 bases and J lost 6 bases. The germline V gene encodes CDR1 MDHEN and CDR2 SYDVKM.

CDR3 sequence (DNA): TGCGCCAGCAGCTTGGAGGGCCTCTCTGGGGCCAACGTCCTGACTTTC. This sequence encodes CASSLEGLSGANVLTF. This chain links TRBV5-1 with TRBJ2-6; no clear D. Germline V gene lookup returns CDR1 SGHRS and CDR2 YFSETQ. CDR3 length equals 16 residues. V was shortened by 0 bases and J by 0 bases, with 7 bases between the two germline ends.

The rearrangement uses TRBV5-4 and TRBJ1-1; TRBD1 is a possible D gene (6 bases). V lost 4 bases, J lost 3 bases, and 10 bases lay in between. The CDR3 totals 13 residues. The germline V gene encodes CDR1 SGHNT and CDR2 YYREEE (reference sequence). The CDR3 DNA is TGTGCCAGCAGCCGGGGGCGCGACACTGAAGCTTTCTTT. Its protein is CASSRGRDTEAFF.